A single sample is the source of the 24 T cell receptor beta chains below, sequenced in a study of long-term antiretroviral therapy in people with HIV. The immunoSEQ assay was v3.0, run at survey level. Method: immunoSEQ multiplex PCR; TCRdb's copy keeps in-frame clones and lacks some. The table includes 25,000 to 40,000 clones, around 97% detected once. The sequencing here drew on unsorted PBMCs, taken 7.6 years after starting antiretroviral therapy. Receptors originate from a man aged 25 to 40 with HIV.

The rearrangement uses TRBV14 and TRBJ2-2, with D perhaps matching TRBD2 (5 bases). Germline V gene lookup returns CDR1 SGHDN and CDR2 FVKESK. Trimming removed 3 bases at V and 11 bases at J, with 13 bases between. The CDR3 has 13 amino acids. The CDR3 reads CASSQDLWGELFF. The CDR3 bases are TGTGCCAGCAGCCAGGACTTGTGGGGAGAGCTGTTTTTT.

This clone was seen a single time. The CDR3 reads CASSSKVGGRDTEAFF. CDR3 in DNA: TGCGCCAGCAGCTCAAAGGTCGGGGGTCGGGACACTGAAGCTTTCTTT. The V gene is TRBV5-1, the J gene TRBJ1-1; TRBD1 might be the D (5 bases). Germline CDR1 SGHRS, CDR2 YFSETQ. The CDR3 totals 16 residues. The V gene lost 3 bases and the J gene lost 3 bases, with 18 bases spanning the gap. Together with reference TRBV5-1 and TRBJ1-1, the CDR3 gives the full variable domain: KAGVTQTPRYLIKTRGQQVTLSCSPISGHRSVSWYQQTPGQGLQFLFEYFSETQRNKGNFPGRFSGRQFSNSRSEMNVSTLELGDSALYLCASSSKVGGRDTEAFFGQGTRLTVV.

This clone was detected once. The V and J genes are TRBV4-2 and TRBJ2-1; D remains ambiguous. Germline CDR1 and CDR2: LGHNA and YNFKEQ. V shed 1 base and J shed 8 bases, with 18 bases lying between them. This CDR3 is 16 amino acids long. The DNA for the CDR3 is TGTGCCAGCAGCCAAGGGGGAAAGAGCCCAGAGGATGAGCAGTTCTTC. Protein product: CASSQGGKSPEDEQFF.

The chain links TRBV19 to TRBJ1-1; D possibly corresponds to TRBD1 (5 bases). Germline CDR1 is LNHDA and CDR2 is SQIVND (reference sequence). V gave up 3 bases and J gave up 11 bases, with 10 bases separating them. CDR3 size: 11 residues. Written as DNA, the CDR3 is TGTGCCAGTAGTATGGGGGGTAGGGCTTTCTTT. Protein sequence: CASSMGGRAFF.

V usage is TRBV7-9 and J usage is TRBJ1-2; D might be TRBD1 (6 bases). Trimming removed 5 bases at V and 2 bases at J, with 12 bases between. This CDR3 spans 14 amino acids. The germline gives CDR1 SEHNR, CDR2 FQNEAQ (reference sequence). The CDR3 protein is CASSSTGTNYGYTF. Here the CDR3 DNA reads TGTGCCAGCAGCAGTACCGGGACAAACTATGGCTACACCTTC.

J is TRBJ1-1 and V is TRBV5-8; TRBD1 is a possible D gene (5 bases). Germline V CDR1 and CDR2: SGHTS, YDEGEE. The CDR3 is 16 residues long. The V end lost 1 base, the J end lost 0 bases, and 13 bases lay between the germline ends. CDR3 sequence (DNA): TGTGCCAGCAGCTTGACGGGGCGATTAATGAACACTGAAGCTTTCTTT. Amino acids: CASSLTGRLMNTEAFF.

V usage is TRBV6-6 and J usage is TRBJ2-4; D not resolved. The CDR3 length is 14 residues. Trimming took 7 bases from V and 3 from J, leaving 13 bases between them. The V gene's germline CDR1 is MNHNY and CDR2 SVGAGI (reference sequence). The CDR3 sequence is CASITPQNKNIQYF. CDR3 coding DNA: TGTGCCAGCATCACCCCGCAGAACAAAAACATTCAGTACTTC.

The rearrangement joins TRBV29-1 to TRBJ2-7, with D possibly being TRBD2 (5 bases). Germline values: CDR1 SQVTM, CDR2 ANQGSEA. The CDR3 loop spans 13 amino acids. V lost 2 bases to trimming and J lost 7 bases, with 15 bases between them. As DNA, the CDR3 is TGCAGCGTTGAACCCCTGGACGGGGATGAGCAGTACTTC. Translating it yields CSVEPLDGDEQYF.

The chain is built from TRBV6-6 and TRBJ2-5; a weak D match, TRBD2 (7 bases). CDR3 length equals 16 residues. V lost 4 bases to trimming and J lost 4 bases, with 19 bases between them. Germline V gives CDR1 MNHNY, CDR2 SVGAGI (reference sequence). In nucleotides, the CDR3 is TGTGCCAGCAGTTTCTCGGGGGGCTATGGGGGAGAGACCCAGTACTTC. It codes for CASSFSGGYGGETQYF.

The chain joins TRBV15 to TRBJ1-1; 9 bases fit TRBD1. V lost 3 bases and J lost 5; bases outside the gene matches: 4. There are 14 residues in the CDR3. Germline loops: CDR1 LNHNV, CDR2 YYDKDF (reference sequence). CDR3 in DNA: TGTGCCACCAGCAGTAACAGGGGGCATACTGAAGCTTTCTTT. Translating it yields CATSSNRGHTEAFF.

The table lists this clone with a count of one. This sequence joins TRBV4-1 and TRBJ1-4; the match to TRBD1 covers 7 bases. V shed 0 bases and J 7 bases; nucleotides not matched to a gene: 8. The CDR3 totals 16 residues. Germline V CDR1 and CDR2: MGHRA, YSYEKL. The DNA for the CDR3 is TGCGCCAGCAGCCAAGATCAAGACAGGGTTGGTGAAAAACTGTTTTTT. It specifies CASSQDQDRVGEKLFF.

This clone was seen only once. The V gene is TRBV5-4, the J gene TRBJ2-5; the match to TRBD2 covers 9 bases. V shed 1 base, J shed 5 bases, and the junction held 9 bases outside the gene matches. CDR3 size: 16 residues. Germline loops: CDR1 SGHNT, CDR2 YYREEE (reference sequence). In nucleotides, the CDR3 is TGTGCCAGCAGCTTGTACGTTAGCGGGGGAGTTGAGACCCAGTACTTC. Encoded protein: CASSLYVSGGVETQYF.

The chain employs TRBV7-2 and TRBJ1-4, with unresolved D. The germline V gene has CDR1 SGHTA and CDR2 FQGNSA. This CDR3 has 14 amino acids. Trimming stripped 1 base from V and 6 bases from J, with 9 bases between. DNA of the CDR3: TGTGCCAGCAGCTTAGTCGGGTGGGATGAAAAACTGTTTTTT. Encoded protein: CASSLVGWDEKLFF. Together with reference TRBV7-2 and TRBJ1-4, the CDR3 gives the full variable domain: GAGVSQSPSNKVTEKGKDVELRCDPISGHTALYWYRQSLGQGLEFLIYFQGNSAPDKSGLPSDRFSAERTGGSVSTLTIQRTQQEDSAVYLCASSLVGWDEKLFFGSGTQLSVL.

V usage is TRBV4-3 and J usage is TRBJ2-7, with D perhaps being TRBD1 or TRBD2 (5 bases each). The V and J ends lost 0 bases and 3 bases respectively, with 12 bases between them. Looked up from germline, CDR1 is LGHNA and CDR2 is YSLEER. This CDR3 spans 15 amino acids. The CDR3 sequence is CASSQERGKYYEQYF. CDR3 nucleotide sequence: TGCGCCAGCAGCCAAGAACGGGGCAAGTACTACGAGCAGTACTTC.

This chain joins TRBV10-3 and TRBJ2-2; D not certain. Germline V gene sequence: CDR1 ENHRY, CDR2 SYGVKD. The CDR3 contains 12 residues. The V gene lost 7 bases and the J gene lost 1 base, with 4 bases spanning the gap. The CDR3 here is CAITQNTGELFF. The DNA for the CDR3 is TGTGCCATCACCCAGAACACCGGGGAGCTGTTTTTT.

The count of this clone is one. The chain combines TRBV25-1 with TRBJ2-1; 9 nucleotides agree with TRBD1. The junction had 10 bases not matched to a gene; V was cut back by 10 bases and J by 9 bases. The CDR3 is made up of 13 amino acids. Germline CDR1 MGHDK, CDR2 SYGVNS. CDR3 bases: TGTGCCACCGGACAGGGGCTAATCCCTGAGCAGTTCTTC. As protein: CATGQGLIPEQFF.

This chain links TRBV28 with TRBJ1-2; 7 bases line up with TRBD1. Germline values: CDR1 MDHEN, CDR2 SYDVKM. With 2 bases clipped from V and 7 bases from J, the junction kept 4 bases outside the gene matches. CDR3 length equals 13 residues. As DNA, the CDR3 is TGTGCCAGCAGTTTAGAGGGGGCGGGTGGCTACACCTTC. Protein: CASSLEGAGGYTF.

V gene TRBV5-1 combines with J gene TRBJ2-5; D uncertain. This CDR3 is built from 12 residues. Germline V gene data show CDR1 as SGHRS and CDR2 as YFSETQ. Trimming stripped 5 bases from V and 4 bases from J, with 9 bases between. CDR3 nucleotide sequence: TGCGCCAGCAGTTTGAACAGAGAGACCCAGTACTTC. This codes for CASSLNRETQYF. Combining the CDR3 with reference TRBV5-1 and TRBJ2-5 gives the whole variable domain KAGVTQTPRYLIKTRGQQVTLSCSPISGHRSVSWYQQTPGQGLQFLFEYFSETQRNKGNFPGRFSGRQFSNSRSEMNVSTLELGDSALYLCASSLNRETQYFGPGTRLLVL.

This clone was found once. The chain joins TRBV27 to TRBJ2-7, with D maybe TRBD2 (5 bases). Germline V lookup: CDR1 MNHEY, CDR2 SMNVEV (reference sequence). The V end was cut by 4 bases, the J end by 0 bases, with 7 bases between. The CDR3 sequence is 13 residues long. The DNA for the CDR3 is TGTGCCAGCAGTTCGGGAAGCTCCTACGAGCAGTACTTC. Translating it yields CASSSGSSYEQYF.

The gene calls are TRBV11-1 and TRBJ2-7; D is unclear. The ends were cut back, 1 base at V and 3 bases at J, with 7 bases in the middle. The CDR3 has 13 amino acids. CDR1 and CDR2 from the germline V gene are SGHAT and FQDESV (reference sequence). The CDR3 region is CASSLETYYEQYF. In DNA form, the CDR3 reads TGTGCCAGCAGCTTAGAAACTTACTACGAGCAGTACTTC.

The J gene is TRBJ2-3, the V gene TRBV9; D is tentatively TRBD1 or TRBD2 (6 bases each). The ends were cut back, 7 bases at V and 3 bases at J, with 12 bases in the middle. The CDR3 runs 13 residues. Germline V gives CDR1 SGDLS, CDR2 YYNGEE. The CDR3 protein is CASGGLPTDTQYF. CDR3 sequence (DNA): TGTGCCAGCGGGGGGCTCCCAACAGATACGCAGTATTTT.

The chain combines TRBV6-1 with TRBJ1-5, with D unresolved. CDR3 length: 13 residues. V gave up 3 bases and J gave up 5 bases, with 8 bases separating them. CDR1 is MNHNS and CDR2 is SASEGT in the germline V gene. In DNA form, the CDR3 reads TGTGCCAGCAGTGAGACGGTGGATCAGCCCCAGCATTTT. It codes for CASSETVDQPQHF.

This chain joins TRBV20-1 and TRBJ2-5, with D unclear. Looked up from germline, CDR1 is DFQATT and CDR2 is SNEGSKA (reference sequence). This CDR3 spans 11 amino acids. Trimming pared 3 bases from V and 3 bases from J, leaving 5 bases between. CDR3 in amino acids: CSASPEETQYF. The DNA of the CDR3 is TGCAGTGCTAGCCCTGAAGAGACCCAGTACTTC.

CDR3 DNA: TGTGCCAGCAGCTTGTGGGCAGCTTTCTTT. Residues: CASSLWAAFF. This sequence joins TRBV5-8 and TRBJ1-1; no reliable D call. Germline CDR1 reads SGHTS; CDR2 reads YDEGEE. The CDR3 covers 10 residues. V was pared by 1 base and J by 10 bases, with 5 bases between.